The next 32 T cell receptor beta chains were all read from a single sample in a study of blood T cell repertoires in COVID-19. Assay: immunoSEQ multiplex PCR; the TCRdb copy retains only in-frame clones and omits some. Here the sample spans 200,000 to 250,000 clones, roughly 80% being singletons. The sample was PBMCs or T cells enriched from blood (not recorded which). These receptors originate from a woman aged 40 to 50 with acute COVID-19.

The rearrangement links TRBV10-2 to TRBJ2-3; D may be TRBD2 (5 bases). This CDR3 is 13 amino acids long. Trimming took off 3 bases at V and 8 bases at J, with 12 bases between the two ends. CDR1 is WSHSY and CDR2 is SAAADI in the germline V gene. The CDR3 bases are TGCGCCAGCAGTGAAAGGGAGAGGAGTACGCAGTATTTT. This sequence encodes CASSERERSTQYF.

The rearrangement uses TRBV5-1 and TRBJ2-1, with 8 bases aligning to TRBD2. Germline-derived CDR1 and CDR2 are SGHRS and YFSETQ. This CDR3 region has 20 residues. After removal of 2 bases from V and 1 base from J, the junction contained 17 bases not matched to a gene. In DNA, the CDR3 is TGCGCCAGCAGCTTCCGCCGACGGAGCGGGAGTCTCATATCCTACAATGAGCAGTTCTTC. Translating gives CASSFRRRSGSLISYNEQFF.

The rearrangement uses TRBV5-4 and TRBJ2-1, with TRBD1 as a possible D gene (7 bases). Trimming removed 0 bases from V and 1 base from J, with 14 bases in between. This CDR3 has 17 amino acids. The germline CDR1 and CDR2 sequences are SGHNT and YYREEE (reference sequence). DNA for the CDR3: TGTGCCAGCAGCTTGGGAGGGGGGACAGCATCCTACAATGAGCAGTTCTTC. Its protein product is CASSLGGGTASYNEQFF.

The count of this clone is one. The J gene is TRBJ1-1, the V gene TRBV4-3, with 8 positions matching TRBD1. The ends lost 4 bases at V and 3 bases at J; junction bases unmatched: 7. From germline, CDR1 is LGHNA and CDR2 YSLEER. This CDR3 has 15 residues. CDR3 nucleotide sequence: TGCGCCAGCAGCCGAAGAACAGGGGGAGACACTGAAGCTTTCTTT. Translating gives CASSRRTGGDTEAFF.

This clone was found once. The chain carries TRBV6-5 and TRBJ1-5; 12 nucleotides line up with TRBD1. The CDR3 sequence is 16 residues long. Germline CDR1 reads MNHEY; CDR2 reads SVGAGI. V shed 0 bases and J 6 bases; nucleotides not matched to a gene: 3. CDR3: CASSYSGTGGSQPQHF. DNA of the CDR3: TGTGCCAGCAGTTACTCGGGGACAGGGGGCAGTCAGCCCCAGCATTTT.

This chain's CDR3 is CASSRTGLDEKLFF. CDR3 DNA sequence: TGTGCCAGCAGCCGGACAGGGTTAGATGAAAAACTGTTTTTT. The chain links TRBV9 to TRBJ1-4; 8 bases fit TRBD1. Trimming took 4 bases from V and 6 from J; bases not matched to a gene: 5. The CDR3 has 14 residues. Germline V gene data show CDR1 as SGDLS and CDR2 as YYNGEE.

The chain has TRBV19 and TRBJ1-5, with a possible D match to TRBD1 (6 bases). V was pared by 5 bases and J by 0 bases, with 23 bases between. CDR1 is LNHDA and CDR2 is SQIVND in the germline V gene (reference sequence). This CDR3 spans 19 amino acids. The CDR3 DNA is TGTGCCAGTAGTGCCCCAGTCCCTGGGGGCATATATAGCAATCAGCCCCAGCATTTT. Its protein is CASSAPVPGGIYSNQPQHF.

The chain employs TRBV19 and TRBJ2-1; 8 positions agree with TRBD2. Germline CDR1 LNHDA, CDR2 SQIVND (reference sequence). This CDR3 contains 15 residues. V lost 3 bases to trimming and J lost 4 bases; unmatched junction nucleotides: 5. This CDR3 is CASSITGGEYNEQFF. The CDR3 bases are TGTGCCAGTAGTATTACGGGGGGGGAATACAATGAGCAGTTCTTC.

V is TRBV7-8 and J is TRBJ2-7, with TRBD1 identical over 8 bases. Germline lookup yields CDR1 SGHVS and CDR2 FQNEAQ. The V gene end was trimmed by 5 bases and the J gene end by 0 bases; junction bases not matched to a gene: 6. The CDR3 is 15 amino acids. CDR3 sequence: CASSPRGRSSYEQYF. CDR3 sequence (DNA): TGTGCCAGCAGCCCCAGGGGGCGGAGCTCCTACGAGCAGTACTTC.

In DNA form, the CDR3 reads TGTGCCAGCAAGGCCCCGACAGCGTATAATTCACCCCTCCACTTT. Translating it yields CASKAPTAYNSPLHF. The gene calls are TRBV28 and TRBJ1-6, with D perhaps matching TRBD1 (5 bases). Per the germline V gene, CDR1 is MDHEN and CDR2 is SYDVKM. The V gene lost 7 bases and the J gene lost 4 bases, with 14 bases spanning the gap. This CDR3 region has 15 residues.

The chain combines TRBV7-9 with TRBJ1-1; D is perhaps TRBD1 (5 bases). The CDR3 sequence is 12 residues long. CDR1 is SEHNR and CDR2 is FQNEAQ in the germline V gene (reference sequence). Trimming cost V 7 bases and J 9 bases, with 15 bases left between them. The CDR3 bases are TGTGCCAGCACCGCGGCGGGGACCCAAGCTTTCTTT. Translated: CASTAAGTQAFF.

The chain has TRBV6-1 and TRBJ1-2; D possibly corresponds to TRBD1 (5 bases). Germline V CDR1 and CDR2: MNHNS, SASEGT. The V end was cut by 1 base, the J end by 3 bases, with 15 bases between. This CDR3 is 16 amino acids long. The CDR3 nucleotides read TGTGCCAGCAGTGAAGTGGGTTTCGGACATTACTATGGCTACACCTTC. Translating gives CASSEVGFGHYYGYTF.

The CDR3 DNA sequence: TGTGCCAGCAGCCTTCGGAGCACTGAAGCTTTCTTT. This translates into CASSLRSTEAFF. The gene calls are TRBV3-1 (or the pseudogene TRBV3-2) and TRBJ1-1; D uncertain. The V and J ends lost 4 bases and 4 bases respectively, with 7 bases between them. Germline CDR1 reads LGHDT; CDR2 reads YNNKEL (reference sequence). The CDR3 is made up of 12 amino acids.

This clone was picked up one time. The V gene is TRBV27, the J gene TRBJ1-2, with D possibly being TRBD1 (6 bases). This CDR3 has 14 residues. V was cut by 3 bases and J by 4 bases, with 12 bases left in between. The germline gives CDR1 MNHEY, CDR2 SMNVEV (reference sequence). In DNA form, the CDR3 reads TGTGCCAGCAGTTTTGACAGGTCGCGCTATGGCTACACCTTC. Translating gives CASSFDRSRYGYTF.

V usage is TRBV24-1 and J usage is TRBJ1-5; 8 positions match TRBD1. The CDR3 sequence is 15 residues long. The germline V gene has CDR1 KGHDR and CDR2 SFDVKD. With 2 bases clipped from V and 3 bases from J, the junction kept 2 bases outside the gene matches. The CDR3 protein is CATSDSQGANQPQHF. As DNA, the CDR3 is TGTGCCACCAGTGATTCGCAGGGGGCCAATCAGCCCCAGCATTTT.

V is TRBV18 and J is TRBJ1-4; D gene unclear. This CDR3 spans 14 amino acids. V lost 0 bases and J 3 bases, leaving 5 bases between the germline ends. The germline CDR1 and CDR2 sequences are KGHSH and LQKENI. This CDR3 is CASSPPGANEKLFF. DNA for the CDR3: TGTGCCAGCTCACCACCCGGAGCTAATGAAAAACTGTTTTTT.

This sequence joins TRBV14 and TRBJ2-2; 7 nucleotides match TRBD1. Germline CDR1 reads SGHDN; CDR2 reads FVKESK. The CDR3 is 14 residues long. The V and J ends lost 6 bases and 4 bases, in that order; junction bases with no gene match: 5. CDR3 in amino acids: CASRRQGATGELFF. CDR3 DNA: TGTGCCAGCAGACGACAGGGAGCCACCGGGGAGCTGTTTTTT.

The V gene is TRBV7-9, the J gene TRBJ2-7; 8 bases align to TRBD1. The CDR3 runs to 16 residues. J lost 5 bases, V lost 0 bases, and 9 bases had no gene match. CDR1 SEHNR and CDR2 FQNEAQ come from the germline V gene (reference sequence). CDR3 nucleotide sequence: TGTGCCAGCAGCTTAGCAACCGGACAGGGTTCCCACGAGCAGTACTTC. This translates into CASSLATGQGSHEQYF.

The gene calls are TRBV6-6 and TRBJ2-7; D gene unclear. The CDR3 covers 10 residues. Trimming shortened V by 5 bases and J by 5 bases, and 4 bases separated the two germline ends. The germline CDR1 and CDR2 sequences are MNHNY and SVGAGI (reference sequence). As DNA, the CDR3 is TGTGCCAGCAGTGAGCACGAGCAGTACTTC. This translates into CASSEHEQYF.

The chain combines TRBV4-2 with TRBJ2-7; 12 bases fit TRBD2. CDR1 LGHNA and CDR2 YNFKEQ come from the germline V gene. The CDR3 is 16 amino acids. With V trimmed by 2 bases and J by 0 bases, 2 bases remained unmatched. The CDR3 reads CASSQRTSGNSYEQYF. The CDR3 DNA follows: TGTGCCAGCAGCCAACGGACTAGCGGGAACTCCTACGAGCAGTACTTC.

The V and J genes are TRBV7-2 and TRBJ1-4; D is unresolved. The germline V and J ends were trimmed by 3 bases and 6 bases, with 11 bases remaining between them. Germline V lookup: CDR1 SGHTA, CDR2 FQGNSA. There are 14 residues in the CDR3. The CDR3 region has the DNA TGTGCCAGCAGCTTGGGGATGGGAGATGAAAAACTGTTTTTT. It is translated as CASSLGMGDEKLFF.

V and J are TRBV21-1 and TRBJ2-5; TRBD2 was called by the table and not checked on the DNA. TRBV21-1 is assigned pseudogene status. This CDR3 region has 18 residues. CDR3 DNA: TGTGCCAGCAGCAATGGATGGACTAGCGGGATGGCGGTAGAGACCCAGTACTTC. The encoded protein is CASSNGWTSGMAVETQYF.

The genes are TRBV10-2 and TRBJ2-1; 16 bases fit TRBD2. V lost 5 bases to trimming and J lost 8 bases; unmatched junction nucleotides: 6. This CDR3 comprises 16 residues. Germline values: CDR1 WSHSY, CDR2 SAAADI. CDR3 DNA: TGCGCCAGCAGTTCCGGGACTAGCGGGAGGGTATATGAGCAGTTCTTC. Its protein product is CASSSGTSGRVYEQFF.

The gene calls are TRBV7-2 and TRBJ2-7; TRBD1 is a possible D gene (6 bases). V lost 5 bases to trimming and J lost 5 bases, with 16 bases between them. Germline assignment: CDR1 SGHTA and CDR2 FQGNSA. The CDR3 length is 14 residues. Here the CDR3 reads CASSPWQGSHEQYF. Here the CDR3 DNA reads TGTGCCAGCAGCCCCTGGCAGGGGAGCCACGAGCAGTACTTC.

The chain uses TRBV7-2 and TRBJ2-2; D unclear. CDR1 and CDR2 from the germline V gene are SGHTA and FQGNSA. Deletions cut 5 bases from V and 4 bases from J, with 14 bases between. The CDR3 contains 15 residues. The CDR3 protein is CASSPATPSTGELFF. CDR3 in DNA: TGTGCCAGCAGCCCCGCTACCCCGTCCACCGGGGAGCTGTTTTTT.

The chain is built from TRBV2 and TRBJ1-5; 8 positions agree with TRBD1. V gave up 6 bases and J gave up 3 bases; unmatched junction bases: 7. Germline CDR1 and CDR2: SNHLY and FYNNEI. The CDR3 loop spans 15 amino acids. Here the CDR3 DNA reads TGTGCCAGCAGAGGACAGGGCATAACCAATCAGCCCCAGCATTTT. Translated: CASRGQGITNQPQHF.

There are a few counts of this clone. The genes are TRBV19 and TRBJ2-1, with D perhaps TRBD2 (5 bases). V was pared by 6 bases and J by 8 bases, with 14 bases between. This CDR3 spans 13 amino acids. CDR1 and CDR2 from the germline V gene are LNHDA and SQIVND (reference sequence). In DNA form, the CDR3 reads TGTGCCAGTAGCCACACTAGTTTTGATGAGCAGTTCTTC. Translating gives CASSHTSFDEQFF.

The rearrangement links TRBV6-4 to TRBJ2-3, with D unresolved. The V gene lost 4 bases and the J gene lost 2 bases, with 7 bases spanning the gap. The CDR3 totals 13 residues. In germline, CDR1 is MRHNA, CDR2 SNTAGT. The CDR3 coding sequence is TGTGCCAGCAGTGCCAGATACACAGATACGCAGTATTTT. This encodes CASSARYTDTQYF.

V gene TRBV11-2 combines with J gene TRBJ2-2; 8 positions match TRBD2. The CDR3 spans 15 residues. CDR1 is SGHAT and CDR2 is FQNNGV in the germline V gene. The V segment lost 5 bases and the J segment 2 bases; nucleotides outside the gene matches: 4. This CDR3 is CASSLSGTNTGELFF. CDR3 sequence (DNA): TGTGCCAGCAGCCTTAGCGGGACAAACACCGGGGAGCTGTTTTTT.

The gene calls are TRBV19 and TRBJ2-1; D is uncertain. The V end lost 5 bases, the J end lost 4 bases, and 3 bases lay between the germline ends. This CDR3 has 11 residues. Germline-derived CDR1 and CDR2 are LNHDA and SQIVND (reference sequence). The CDR3 region is CASSEYNEQFF. The CDR3 region has the DNA TGTGCCAGTAGTGAGTACAATGAGCAGTTCTTC.

V and J are TRBV5-5 and TRBJ1-2; TRBD1 agrees at 7 bases. Trimming at V came to 3 bases and at J to 3 bases, leaving 5 bases not matched to a gene. Germline CDR1 SGHKS, CDR2 YYEKEE (reference sequence). CDR3 length: 14 amino acids. This chain's CDR3 is CASSSETGYYGYTF. The CDR3 DNA follows: TGTGCCAGCAGCTCCGAGACAGGGTACTATGGCTACACCTTC.

J is TRBJ1-1 and V is TRBV12-3 or TRBV12-4, with D possibly matching TRBD1 (5 bases). CDR3 length: 12 residues. V shed 5 bases and J shed 8 bases, with 12 bases lying between them. The CDR3 spells CASSPRGSEAFF. CDR3 bases: TGTGCCAGCAGTCCCCGGGGGAGCGAAGCTTTCTTT.